This T cell receptor (beta chain) comes out of a study of neurological immune-mediated disorders. Study-level results: The greatest degree of TCR clonal expansion was observed in HTLV-1-associated myelopathy, with the lowest in multiple sclerosis, below that of healthy controls. The absence of any CDR3 amino acid sequence shared by expanded clones across subjects suggests that repertoires were private in all groups.

This clonotype is labeled as medium-sized (0.01 to 0.1%). Its antigen is not known. MiXCR was run by TCRdb on the 5' RACE reads, yielding one entry per CDR3 protein. The sample holds tens of thousands of distinct CDR3 sequences; around 12% are singletons and the top ten take approximately 7.8%. Looked up from germline, CDR1 is ENHRY and CDR2 is SYGVKD. Trimming removed 4 bases at V and 11 bases at J, with 14 bases between. The CDR3 consists of 12 residues. This TCR derives from a man aged 55 to 69 in good health. Sequencing was done on a sample of PBMCs. This chain connects TRBV10-3 to TRBJ1-1; D is perhaps TRBD1 (5 bases). CDR3 loop: CAISGEGARAFF. DNA of the CDR3: TGTGCCATCAGTGGCGAAGGGGCAAGGGCTTTCTTT.